The sequence of this T cell receptor (beta chain) was determined in a study of a mutant IDH1 vaccine in newly diagnosed glioma. Germline CDR1 reads SNHLY; CDR2 reads FYNNEI. The V end was cut by 6 bases, the J end by 4 bases, with 12 bases between. The CDR3 length is 14 residues. General study points: Evidence of vaccine-induced immune responses was documented in about 93% of patients.

Time point specified: baseline, week 1 (first vaccination visit). Indicated treatment: pre-vaccination baseline after standard-of-care therapy. Donors' newly diagnosed IDH1-mutant WHO grade 3 or 4 astrocytomas lacked nuclear ATRX. Some clones are missing from TCRdb's copy, which holds only in-frame ones; the method was immunoSEQ multiplex PCR. The table lists some 67,000 clones, about 83% of them singletons. Remarks on this clone: The antigen remains undetermined.

This sequence originates from a woman between 18 and 29 years old with glioma. Some clones in this sample may be carry-over from other donors' samples. Sequencing was performed on peripheral blood mononuclear cells (PBMCs), taken from a glioma patient treated with radiotherapy, temozolomide or both. The V call is TRBV2, the J call TRBJ1-4; D possibly corresponds to TRBD1 (5 bases). CDR3 sequence: CASRSGGGNEKLFF. Here the CDR3 DNA reads TGTGCCAGCAGGTCGGGGGGGGGTAATGAAAAACTGTTTTTT. Combining the CDR3 with reference TRBV2 and TRBJ1-4 gives the whole variable domain EPEVTQTPSHQVTQMGQEVILRCVPISNHLYFYWYRQILGQKVEFLVSFYNNEISEKSEIFDDQFSVERPDGSNFTLKIRSTKLEDSAMYFCASRSGGGNEKLFFGSGTQLSVL.